Following are 10 T cell receptor beta chains from one sample sequenced in a study of T cell changes during pregnancy in multiple sclerosis. Profiled with immunoSEQ multiplex PCR; TCRdb holds only in-frame clones, not every one. Of some 21,000 clones detected, 80% to 90% appear once; the ten largest clones hold about 8%. Here the sequenced sample was CD8+ T cells from peripheral blood mononuclear cells, taken in the second trimester of pregnancy. The receptor set was obtained from a female donor in good health, enrolled as a control in a pregnancy study.

The genes are TRBV19 and TRBJ1-1; D remains ambiguous. The CDR3 extends over 14 amino acids. V was clipped by 4 bases and J by 4 bases, with 13 bases between them. CDR1 LNHDA and CDR2 SQIVND come from the germline V gene (reference sequence). DNA for the CDR3: TGTGCCAGTAGTAGACGAGGGTGGGCCACTGAAGCTTTCTTT. Translated: CASSRRGWATEAFF.

The chain carries TRBV6-1 and TRBJ1-6; D ambiguous. Germline-derived CDR1 and CDR2 are MNHNS and SASEGT. With 3 bases removed from V and 6 bases from J, the gap between germline ends came to 18 bases. The CDR3 runs 17 residues. The CDR3 DNA is TGTGCCAGCAGTGATCGGGGTCCTCCAACTTCTAATTCACCCCTCCACTTT. This translates into CASSDRGPPTSNSPLHF.

This CDR3 reads CASSEYGGGNNEQFF. The CDR3 DNA reads TGTGCCAGCAGTGAATACGGCGGGGGGAACAATGAGCAGTTCTTC. The J gene is TRBJ2-1, the V gene TRBV6-1; 8 bases fit TRBD2. V was pared by 2 bases and J by 5 bases, with 5 bases of the junction left unmatched. Germline V lookup: CDR1 MNHNS, CDR2 SASEGT. The CDR3 has 15 amino acids.

V gene TRBV27 combines with J gene TRBJ2-7; TRBD2 matches 9 bases. The CDR3 has 13 amino acids. V lost 5 bases, J lost 7 bases, and 6 bases stayed unmatched. CDR1 MNHEY and CDR2 SMNVEV come from the germline V gene (reference sequence). CDR3 protein: CASSPLAGGEQYF. The DNA of the CDR3 is TGTGCCAGCAGTCCACTAGCGGGTGGGGAGCAGTACTTC.

The V gene is TRBV27, the J gene TRBJ2-7, with 11 bases matching TRBD2. V shed 3 bases and J 6 bases; nucleotides not matched to a gene: 7. The germline V gene encodes CDR1 MNHEY and CDR2 SMNVEV (reference sequence). The CDR3 sequence is 15 residues long. The CDR3, as DNA: TGTGCCAGCAGTTTTCAACTAGCGGGAGTATCCGAGCAGTACTTC. As protein: CASSFQLAGVSEQYF.

The gene calls are TRBV27 and TRBJ2-1, with 10 nucleotides matching TRBD2. The germline gives CDR1 MNHEY, CDR2 SMNVEV (reference sequence). CDR3 length: 15 amino acids. J gave up 6 bases and V 0 bases, and 2 bases lay outside the gene matches. CDR3 region: CASSLSLAGTNEQFF. CDR3 in DNA: TGTGCCAGCAGTTTATCACTAGCGGGGACCAATGAGCAGTTCTTC.

This clone was seen a few times. The chain couples TRBV6-1 to TRBJ2-3; the D gene is possibly TRBD2 (6 bases). Trimming took 7 bases from V and 4 from J, leaving 18 bases between them. The CDR3 has 15 amino acids. CDR1 and CDR2 (germline): MNHNS, SASEGT. The CDR3 DNA follows: TGTGCCAGCACCCCAGAGGAGGGGTCAGCAGATACGCAGTATTTT. Its protein product is CASTPEEGSADTQYF.

The V and J genes are TRBV6-1 and TRBJ1-1; no firm D call. The germline V gene has CDR1 MNHNS and CDR2 SASEGT. Between the trimmed V and J ends, which lost 1 base and 10 bases, there was a span of 16 bases. This CDR3 is 14 amino acids long. The CDR3 spells CASSEGEAPGGAFF. In nucleotides, the CDR3 is TGTGCCAGCAGTGAAGGAGAGGCGCCGGGAGGAGCTTTCTTT.

This chain joins TRBV9 and TRBJ1-3; D uncertain. The CDR3 loop spans 19 amino acids. V shed 0 bases and J shed 1 base, with 20 bases lying between them. Germline CDR1 reads SGDLS; CDR2 reads YYNGEE. The DNA for the CDR3 is TGTGCCAGCAGCGTAGCGTCAGGAAACGATTTTCGATCTGGAAACACCATATATTTT. This gives the protein CASSVASGNDFRSGNTIYF.

This sequence joins TRBV7-8 and TRBJ2-1; 14 positions agree with TRBD2. The germline V gene has CDR1 SGHVS and CDR2 FQNEAQ. Trimming took 5 bases from V and 5 from J; bases not matched to a gene: 5. The CDR3 extends over 16 amino acids. The CDR3 DNA reads TGTGCCAGCAGCACGGAGGGACTAGCGGGGGACAATGAGCAGTTCTTC. Its translation: CASSTEGLAGDNEQFF.